This T cell receptor beta chain stems from a study of technical replicates of blood from a handful of donors. Method: immunoSEQ multiplex PCR; TCRdb's copy keeps in-frame clones and lacks some. The sample yields 91,000 or so clones, less than 95% seen once. Germline V gene sequence: CDR1 SEHNR, CDR2 FQNEAQ (reference sequence). The CDR3 is made up of 16 amino acids. The ends lost 7 bases at V and 6 bases at J; junction bases unmatched: 12. This TCR was sampled from a human donor in good health. Sequencing input: T cells isolated from PBMCs. The chain links TRBV7-9 to TRBJ2-2; 9 nucleotides line up with TRBD1. The CDR3 region has the DNA TGTGCCAGCACCCCCCTAGGACAGGGGAAACCCGGGGAGCTGTTTTTT. This encodes CASTPLGQGKPGELFF.